A single sample is the source of the 28 T cell receptor beta chains below, sequenced in a study of T cells expressing NK-cell markers. Following a re-call of the 5' RACE reads, TCRdb has one entry per CDR3 protein and lacks DNA. The sample includes roughly 350,000 distinct CDR3 sequences. Sequenced sample: blood T cells: a sorted CD56 or NKG2C T cell subset, CD4+ or CD8+ T cells, or bulk PBMC T cells (not recorded which). Source of these receptors: a man aged 18-70 years in good health.

The chain is built from TRBV7-9 and TRBJ1-1; the D gene TCRdb calls, TRBD1, cannot be checked with no DNA. CDR3 length: 16 amino acids. Germline V gives CDR1 SEHNR, CDR2 FQNEAQ (reference sequence). CDR3: CASSPQGRGMNTEAFF.

This sequence joins TRBV7-2 and TRBJ1-6; TCRdb proposes TRBD1, but this gene call is untestable without DNA. The length of the CDR3 is 16 residues. Germline CDR1 and CDR2: SGHTA and FQGNSA. CDR3 protein: CASSLLGGQTNSPLHF.

The rearrangement joins TRBV6-1 to TRBJ2-4; the D call of TRBD1 rests on TCRdb alone, since no DNA is present to check it. Germline CDR1 reads MNHNS; CDR2 reads SASEGT. The CDR3 covers 16 residues. CDR3 loop: CASSENRGEAKNIQYF.

The V and J genes are TRBV9 and TRBJ2-3; no DNA is available, so the TRBD1 call from TCRdb remains unchecked. Germline V lookup: CDR1 SGDLS, CDR2 YYNGEE. This CDR3 comprises 16 residues. CDR3 amino acids: CASSPDPPTSTDTQYF.

J is TRBJ1-1 and V is TRBV19. This CDR3 is built from 13 residues. Looked up from germline, CDR1 is LNHDA and CDR2 is SQIVND (reference sequence). The CDR3 protein is CASTRFGSTEAFF.

The CDR3 spells CASSPRRGQSSGNTIYF. The V and J genes are TRBV4-2 and TRBJ1-3; TCRdb's assignment of TRBD1 cannot be checked, as there is no DNA. This CDR3 contains 17 residues. Germline V gene lookup returns CDR1 LGHNA and CDR2 YNFKEQ.

The rearrangement links TRBV5-6 to TRBJ2-7; TCRdb outputs TRBD2, but without DNA this stays unchecked. The CDR3 spans 17 residues. Germline loops: CDR1 SGHDT, CDR2 YYEEEE. The CDR3 here is CASSLVAGKTISYEQYF.

This sequence joins TRBV5-1 and TRBJ2-2; the D call from TCRdb, TRBD1, cannot be confirmed without DNA. CDR1 and CDR2 from the germline V gene are SGHRS and YFSETQ. This CDR3 contains 16 residues. CDR3 in amino acids: CASSLTNLKGAGELFF. Drawing the rest from reference TRBV5-1 and TRBJ2-2, the complete variable domain is KAGVTQTPRYLIKTRGQQVTLSCSPISGHRSVSWYQQTPGQGLQFLFEYFSETQRNKGNFPGRFSGRQFSNSRSEMNVSTLELGDSALYLCASSLTNLKGAGELFFGEGSRLTVL.

This chain connects TRBV20-1 to TRBJ2-5; as DNA is missing, the TRBD2 call by TCRdb cannot be tested. This CDR3 has 16 residues. CDR1 is DFQATT and CDR2 is SNEGSKA in the germline V gene (reference sequence). The CDR3 sequence: CSASRLAGGPRETQYF.

The chain's CDR3 is CASSGQIGTDTQYF. This chain joins TRBV2 and TRBJ2-3; TCRdb's D gene call, TRBD1, goes unchecked for lack of DNA. The germline V gene has CDR1 SNHLY and CDR2 FYNNEI. The CDR3 has 14 amino acids.

This rearrangement joins TRBV6-5 to TRBJ2-5; the D call of TRBD1 rests on TCRdb alone, since no DNA is present to check it. Germline values: CDR1 MNHEY, CDR2 SVGAGI. The CDR3 extends over 17 amino acids. CDR3 amino acids: CASSYSRTGGSWETQYF.

The chain recombines TRBV20-1 with TRBJ2-3. This CDR3 is built from 15 residues. Germline V gene sequence: CDR1 DFQATT, CDR2 SNEGSKA (reference sequence). CDR3 sequence reads: CSATHSSGVADTQYF.

V is TRBV14 and J is TRBJ1-3; TCRdb reports TRBD1, a call that lacks DNA to check it against. Germline loops: CDR1 SGHDN, CDR2 FVKESK. The CDR3 is made up of 15 amino acids. This CDR3 reads CASSRPGNSGNTIYF.

The chain's CDR3 is CASSFGGHMTDTQYF. The rearrangement joins TRBV5-4 to TRBJ2-3; absent DNA, TCRdb's TRBD1 call cannot be checked. This CDR3 region has 15 residues. CDR1 is SGHNT, CDR2 YYREEE, per germline (reference sequence).

V is TRBV7-8 and J is TRBJ1-2. This CDR3 has 14 amino acids. Germline V CDR1 and CDR2: SGHVS, FQNEAQ. CDR3: CASSPNSRNYGYTF.

The J gene is TRBJ2-1, the V gene TRBV5-1. This CDR3 has 15 amino acids. Germline assignment: CDR1 SGHRS and CDR2 YFSETQ. CDR3 sequence reads: CASSLTGDSYNEQFF.

V usage is TRBV20-1 and J usage is TRBJ1-6. Germline CDR1 and CDR2: DFQATT and SNEGSKA (reference sequence). The CDR3 loop spans 14 amino acids. The CDR3 region is CSATGNSGNSPLHF.

The V gene is TRBV28, the J gene TRBJ2-7. CDR3 length equals 15 residues. Germline CDR1 is MDHEN and CDR2 is SYDVKM. CDR3 protein: CASSPTGAGSYEQYF.

The chain recombines TRBV20-1 with TRBJ1-6; TCRdb indicates TRBD1, and absent DNA this call remains unverified. Per germline, CDR1 DFQATT and CDR2 SNEGSKA (reference sequence). The CDR3 runs to 21 residues. CDR3 amino acids: CSARMGVQGLASRSYNSPLHF.

The rearrangement uses TRBV3-1 and TRBJ2-3; TCRdb indicates TRBD1, and absent DNA this call remains unverified. From germline, CDR1 is LGHDT and CDR2 YNNKEL (reference sequence). CDR3 length: 15 residues. CDR3 protein: CASSPITGGADTQYF.

This CDR3 is CASGMRDGANYGYTF. The rearrangement uses TRBV2 and TRBJ1-2; as DNA is missing, the TRBD1 call by TCRdb cannot be tested. Germline loops: CDR1 SNHLY, CDR2 FYNNEI. The CDR3 covers 15 residues.

V and J are TRBV11-1 and TRBJ2-7; TCRdb's D call, TRBD2, is unchecked because there is no DNA. The CDR3 length is 19 residues. Germline V gives CDR1 SGHAT, CDR2 FQDESV (reference sequence). The CDR3 spells CASSSDGTSGVGGSYEQYF.

The genes are TRBV29-1 and TRBJ2-7; checking the TCRdb D call of TRBD2 is not possible without DNA. The CDR3 runs 12 residues. CDR1 SQVTM and CDR2 ANQGSEA come from the germline V gene. CDR3 sequence: CSVGEEAYEQYF.

The chain uses TRBV30 and TRBJ1-1; checking the TCRdb D call of TRBD1 is not possible without DNA. The CDR3 loop spans 12 amino acids. CDR1 is GTSNPN, CDR2 SVGIG, per germline (reference sequence). The CDR3 is CAWNRGPPEAFF.

The CDR3 protein is CATGTGSVEQYF. The chain links TRBV10-3 to TRBJ2-7; TCRdb indicates TRBD1, and absent DNA this call remains unverified. The CDR3 loop spans 12 amino acids. Germline V lookup: CDR1 ENHRY, CDR2 SYGVKD.

The chain recombines TRBV9 with TRBJ2-2; TCRdb outputs TRBD1, but without DNA this stays unchecked. In germline, CDR1 is SGDLS, CDR2 YYNGEE. The CDR3 is 16 amino acids. CDR3: CASSVVGGSNTGELFF.

CDR3 loop: CASSFPGGFNTIYF. J is TRBJ1-3 and V is TRBV28; TCRdb proposes TRBD1, but this gene call is untestable without DNA. CDR1 is MDHEN, CDR2 SYDVKM, per germline. CDR3 length: 14 residues.

The V gene is TRBV5-1, the J gene TRBJ2-3; TCRdb proposes TRBD2, but this gene call is untestable without DNA. The CDR3 runs to 18 residues. Germline-derived CDR1 and CDR2 are SGHRS and YFSETQ. The CDR3 sequence: CASSLPNRSGPSTDTQYF.